These 6 T cell receptor beta chains came from one sample sequenced in a study of early T cells in non-severe SARS-CoV-2 infection. TCRdb re-analysed the 5' RACE reads in MiXCR, keeping a single row per CDR3 protein. The table includes tens of thousands of distinct CDR3 sequences, 4.5% to 5.5% detected once. The sample comprised whole blood. Receptors were obtained from an adult who was a healthcare worker with PCR-confirmed SARS-CoV-2 infection or an uninfected control (not recorded which).

This clonotype has more than one count but fewer than ten. V usage is TRBV7-9 and J usage is TRBJ2-5, with a tentative D call TRBD1 (6 bases). CDR1 is SEHNR, CDR2 FQNEAQ, per germline (reference sequence). The CDR3 runs to 14 residues. Trimming shortened V by 5 bases and J by 1 base, and 11 bases separated the two germline ends. This CDR3 reads CASSLTGFQETQYF. For the CDR3, the DNA is TGTGCCAGCAGCCTAACAGGGTTCCAAGAGACCCAGTACTTC. Full variable domain (outside the CDR3, taken from reference TRBV7-9 and TRBJ2-5): DTGVSQNPRHKITKRGQNVTFRCDPISEHNRLYWYRQTLGQGPEFLTYFQNEAQLEKSRLLSDRFSAERPKGSFSTLEIQRTEQGDSAMYLCASSLTGFQETQYFGPGTRLLVL.

The J gene is TRBJ2-7, the V gene TRBV20-1; 11 bases map to TRBD2. Germline-derived CDR1 and CDR2 are DFQATT and SNEGSKA (reference sequence). V dropped 1 base and J dropped 0; count of bases not matched to a gene: 2. The CDR3 contains 15 residues. This CDR3 is CSARGLAGSSYEQYF. The DNA for the CDR3 is TGCAGTGCTAGAGGACTAGCGGGGAGCTCCTACGAGCAGTACTTC.

This chain uses TRBV6-2 or TRBV6-3 with TRBJ2-1; no clear D gene. The V gene's germline CDR1 is MNHEY and CDR2 SVGEGT. Trimming removed 2 bases from V and 7 bases from J, with 6 bases in between. The CDR3 covers 12 residues. CDR3 sequence: CASSYTQNEQFF. The CDR3 DNA reads TGTGCCAGCAGTTACACTCAAAATGAGCAGTTCTTC.

There are a few counts of this clonotype. The rearrangement links TRBV7-3 to TRBJ2-2, with D unclear. CDR1 SGHTA and CDR2 FQGTGA come from the germline V gene. The ends were cut back, 5 bases at V and 5 bases at J, with 9 bases in the middle. The CDR3 sequence is 13 residues long. The CDR3 region is CASSARVTGELFF. As DNA, the CDR3 is TGTGCCAGCAGCGCAAGGGTAACCGGGGAGCTGTTTTTT.

This rearrangement joins TRBV9 to TRBJ1-4, with D possibly matching TRBD1 (5 bases). V was trimmed by 0 bases and J by 7 bases, leaving 10 bases between them. Germline values: CDR1 SGDLS, CDR2 YYNGEE. The CDR3 loop spans 14 amino acids. The CDR3 DNA reads TGTGCCAGCAGCGTAGGGGGCGTTGGTGAAAAACTGTTTTTT. Amino acid sequence: CASSVGGVGEKLFF.

This clonotype was picked up many times. The CDR3 nucleotides read TGCAGTGCTAGAGTGGGGGGCGGGCTGGCGAACACCGGGGAGCTGTTTTTT. Its translation: CSARVGGGLANTGELFF. The chain links TRBV20-1 to TRBJ2-2, with D tentatively TRBD1 or TRBD2 (6 bases each). Trimming pared 1 base from V and 0 bases from J, leaving 15 bases between. The germline V gene encodes CDR1 DFQATT and CDR2 SNEGSKA (reference sequence). This CDR3 region has 17 residues.